These 28 T cell receptor beta chains were all obtained from the same sample, sequenced in a study of T cell responses to AZD1222 COVID-19 vaccine. The protocol was immunoSEQ multiplex PCR, while the TCRdb copy is restricted to in-frame clones and leaves out a portion. This repertoire shows roughly 120,000 clones, approximately 90% found once; its top ten account for under 9%. Specimen: peripheral blood, collected 28 days after the second AZD1222 dose. These receptors all come from an adult who received the AZD1222 COVID-19 vaccine.

In this sample, this clone turned up a few times. This chain connects TRBV6-2 or TRBV6-3 to TRBJ2-2; 9 bases agree with TRBD1. Germline loops: CDR1 MNHEY, CDR2 SVGEGT. Trimming removed 4 bases from V and 0 bases from J; junction bases left unmatched: 12. This CDR3 has 19 residues. CDR3 bases: TGTGCCAGCAGTTCACCCCGACCGAGGACAGGGGCGAACACCGGGGAGCTGTTTTTT. This gives the protein CASSSPRPRTGANTGELFF.

CDR3 sequence reads: CASSEAGAHTGELFF. Here the CDR3 DNA reads TGTGCCAGCAGCGAAGCGGGGGCCCACACCGGGGAGCTGTTTTTT. The chain combines TRBV27 with TRBJ2-2, with 8 nucleotides matching TRBD2. The J segment lost 3 bases and the V segment lost 6 bases, leaving 6 bases of the junction unmatched. The CDR3 extends over 15 amino acids. The V gene's germline CDR1 is MNHEY and CDR2 SMNVEV (reference sequence).

The chain recombines TRBV28 with TRBJ2-7; D is possibly TRBD1 (7 bases). This CDR3 has 14 amino acids. Deletions cut 6 bases from V and 2 bases from J, with 14 bases between. Germline CDR1 reads MDHEN; CDR2 reads SYDVKM. CDR3 protein: CASRAQGGTYEQYF. The CDR3 DNA is TGTGCCAGCAGGGCTCAGGGGGGAACCTACGAGCAGTACTTC. Full variable domain (outside the CDR3, taken from reference TRBV28 and TRBJ2-7): DVKVTQSSRYLVKRTGEKVFLECVQDMDHENMFWYRQDPGLGLRLIYFSYDVKMKEKGDIPEGYSVSREKKERFSLILESASTNQTSMYLCASRAQGGTYEQYFGPGTRLTVT.

The chain joins TRBV28 to TRBJ2-1; D gene ambiguous. V was pared by 7 bases and J by 6 bases, with 10 bases between. The CDR3 contains 12 residues. Germline loops: CDR1 MDHEN, CDR2 SYDVKM. In DNA form, the CDR3 reads TGTGCCAGCACGAGAACGGGCAATGAGCAGTTCTTC. Its translation is CASTRTGNEQFF. The entire variable domain, with the rest obtained from reference TRBV28 and TRBJ2-1, is as follows: DVKVTQSSRYLVKRTGEKVFLECVQDMDHENMFWYRQDPGLGLRLIYFSYDVKMKEKGDIPEGYSVSREKKERFSLILESASTNQTSMYLCASTRTGNEQFFGPGTRLTVL.

The chain uses TRBV18 and TRBJ1-2, with no clear D. This CDR3 comprises 13 residues. The ends were cut back, 3 bases at V and 3 bases at J, with 8 bases in the middle. CDR1 and CDR2 (germline): KGHSH, LQKENI. CDR3 protein: CASSPEKDYGYTF. CDR3 sequence (DNA): TGTGCCAGCTCACCGGAGAAGGACTATGGCTACACCTTC.

The chain links TRBV28 to TRBJ1-1; D remains unclear. Per germline, CDR1 MDHEN and CDR2 SYDVKM. This CDR3 has 13 residues. V was trimmed by 8 bases and J by 2 bases, leaving 12 bases between them. The CDR3: CASEVTVNTEAFF. The CDR3 DNA reads as TGTGCCAGCGAAGTAACTGTAAACACTGAAGCTTTCTTT.

The J gene is TRBJ2-2, the V gene TRBV7-9; D may correspond to TRBD1 or TRBD2 (6 bases each). This CDR3 region has 14 residues. The V end lost 8 bases, the J end lost 5 bases, and 15 bases lay between the germline ends. Looked up from germline, CDR1 is SEHNR and CDR2 is FQNEAQ (reference sequence). CDR3 DNA: TGTGCCAGCGGGCTCGGGGGCCGAACCGGGGAGCTGTTTTTT. Translating gives CASGLGGRTGELFF.

The chain has TRBV28 and TRBJ1-5; D remains ambiguous. V lost 7 bases to trimming and J lost 2 bases, with 15 bases between them. CDR3 length equals 15 residues. In germline, CDR1 is MDHEN, CDR2 SYDVKM. This CDR3 is CASKSQSRRNQPQHF. CDR3 coding DNA: TGTGCCAGCAAATCTCAAAGTCGGCGCAATCAGCCCCAGCATTTT.

The V call is TRBV5-4, the J call TRBJ1-1, with D maybe TRBD1 (6 bases). The germline V gene encodes CDR1 SGHNT and CDR2 YYREEE (reference sequence). V lost 0 bases, J lost 1 base, and 7 bases lay in between. The CDR3 spans 14 residues. The CDR3 region is CASSLEQGNTEAFF. The CDR3 coding sequence is TGTGCCAGCAGCTTGGAACAGGGGAACACTGAAGCTTTCTTT.

This clone was found once. The chain uses TRBV9 and TRBJ2-2; the D is unclear. CDR1 SGDLS and CDR2 YYNGEE come from the germline V gene. The V end lost 0 bases, the J end lost 3 bases, and 9 bases lay between the germline ends. The CDR3 has 15 residues. In DNA form, the CDR3 reads TGTGCCAGCAGCGTAGAGTACCGAGACACCGGGGAGCTGTTTTTT. This sequence encodes CASSVEYRDTGELFF.

The V gene is TRBV5-1, the J gene TRBJ1-2; D uncertain. Between the trimmed V and J ends, which lost 0 bases and 5 bases, there was a span of 11 bases. Germline lookup yields CDR1 SGHRS and CDR2 YFSETQ. The CDR3 consists of 14 residues. As DNA, the CDR3 is TGCGCCAGCAGCTTGGACGCAGGCGGTTATGGCTACACCTTC. Its translation is CASSLDAGGYGYTF.

The chain carries TRBV4-1 and TRBJ1-2; D gene uncertain. Trimming cost V 3 bases and J 1 base, with 15 bases left between them. CDR1 is MGHRA, CDR2 YSYEKL, per germline. This CDR3 spans 16 amino acids. The DNA for the CDR3 is TGCGCCAGCAGCCAGGAGCAGACTCTGGTTAACTATGGCTACACCTTC. It encodes CASSQEQTLVNYGYTF.

This clone was seen only once. This chain uses TRBV6-5 with TRBJ2-5, with a possible D match to TRBD1 (5 bases). The CDR3 totals 12 residues. V gave up 10 bases and J gave up 5 bases, with 14 bases separating them. CDR1 and CDR2 (germline): MNHEY, SVGAGI. Written as DNA, the CDR3 is TGTGCCACCAAAGGGGTGGTGGAGACCCAGTACTTC. Translated, it gives CATKGVVETQYF.

This chain uses TRBV5-1 with TRBJ2-1; the match to TRBD1 covers 9 bases. Germline-derived CDR1 and CDR2 are SGHRS and YFSETQ. Trimming at V came to 0 bases and at J to 13 bases, leaving 5 bases not matched to a gene. The CDR3 extends over 13 amino acids. The CDR3 region is CASSLDGTGYQFF. Here the CDR3 DNA reads TGCGCCAGCAGCTTGGATGGGACAGGGTATCAGTTCTTC.

The V call is TRBV28, the J call TRBJ2-3, with 8 nucleotides matching TRBD2. The CDR3 covers 13 residues. Losses at the gene ends were 3 bases for V and 6 bases for J; bases not matched to a gene: 2. Germline-derived CDR1 and CDR2 are MDHEN and SYDVKM. The CDR3 sequence: CASSFSGADTQYF. The CDR3 nucleotides are TGTGCCAGCAGTTTTAGCGGGGCTGATACGCAGTATTTT. Complete variable domain (other parts from reference TRBV28 and TRBJ2-3): DVKVTQSSRYLVKRTGEKVFLECVQDMDHENMFWYRQDPGLGLRLIYFSYDVKMKEKGDIPEGYSVSREKKERFSLILESASTNQTSMYLCASSFSGADTQYFGPGTRLTVL.

This chain joins TRBV19 and TRBJ1-5, with TRBD1 identical over 9 bases. The junction had 5 bases not matched to a gene; V was cut back by 1 base and J by 1 base. The CDR3 contains 17 residues. Germline V gene lookup returns CDR1 LNHDA and CDR2 SQIVND (reference sequence). As DNA, the CDR3 is TGTGCCAGTAGTATAGTAACAGGGGGCATAAGCAATCAGCCCCAGCATTTT. It specifies CASSIVTGGISNQPQHF.

V and J are TRBV7-2 and TRBJ2-7; TRBD2 aligns across 15 bases. Per germline, CDR1 SGHTA and CDR2 FQGNSA. V shed 5 bases, J shed 7 bases, and the junction held 9 bases outside the gene matches. CDR3 length: 16 amino acids. In nucleotides, the CDR3 is TGTGCCAGCAGCGCTAGCGGGACTAGCGGGAGGCGGGAGCAGTACTTC. It yields the protein CASSASGTSGRREQYF.

This clone was seen just once. CDR3 nucleotides: TGCGCCAGCAGCCCGGCGACAGGGGGTCGTTCACCCCTCCACTTT. Translated, it gives CASSPATGGRSPLHF. The V call is TRBV5-1, the J call TRBJ1-6; 9 bases map to TRBD1. The CDR3 spans 15 residues. Unmatched junction bases numbered 8, after V lost 4 bases and J lost 9 bases. Per the germline V gene, CDR1 is SGHRS and CDR2 is YFSETQ.

The chain carries TRBV3-1 (or the pseudogene TRBV3-2) and TRBJ1-2, with D unclear. V was trimmed by 0 bases and J by 5 bases, leaving 10 bases between them. CDR1 and CDR2 from the germline V gene are LGHDT and YNNKEL (reference sequence). CDR3 size: 14 residues. CDR3 coding DNA: TGTGCCAGCAGCCAAGATTTTGGTTTATATGGCTACACCTTC. This codes for CASSQDFGLYGYTF.

The gene calls are TRBV18 and TRBJ1-1, with 9 bases aligning to TRBD1. Germline loops: CDR1 KGHSH, CDR2 LQKENI. The CDR3 consists of 16 residues. V dropped 4 bases and J dropped 4; count of bases not matched to a gene: 10. CDR3 sequence (DNA): TGTGCCAGCTCACTGAACACGGGACAGGGTGCCACTGAAGCTTTCTTT. Amino acids: CASSLNTGQGATEAFF.

This rearrangement joins TRBV28 to TRBJ2-1, with 9 nucleotides matching TRBD1. Germline V CDR1 and CDR2: MDHEN, SYDVKM. The ends lost 6 bases at V and 2 bases at J; junction bases unmatched: 5. The CDR3 extends over 15 amino acids. CDR3 nucleotide sequence: TGTGCCAGCAGCCTCCGGGACAGGGCCTACAATGAGCAGTTCTTC. Residues: CASSLRDRAYNEQFF.

The chain uses TRBV2 and TRBJ1-5; TRBD1 is a possible D gene (5 bases). Per the germline V gene, CDR1 is SNHLY and CDR2 is FYNNEI. The ends were cut back, 3 bases at V and 3 bases at J, with 9 bases in the middle. This CDR3 has 14 amino acids. The CDR3 is CASSDDRSNQPQHF. For the CDR3, the DNA is TGTGCCAGCAGTGATGACAGATCCAATCAGCCCCAGCATTTT.

V usage is TRBV7-6 and J usage is TRBJ2-7; no reliable D call. This CDR3 is 13 amino acids long. The V end was cut by 0 bases, the J end by 2 bases, with 5 bases between. Germline V CDR1 and CDR2: SGHVS, FNYEAQ. The CDR3 nucleotides are TGTGCCAGCAGCTTAGCGCTAGCCTACGAGCAGTACTTC. This sequence encodes CASSLALAYEQYF.

The chain employs TRBV5-1 and TRBJ1-6; weak D call: TRBD1 (5 bases). This CDR3 spans 16 amino acids. Germline V gene lookup returns CDR1 SGHRS and CDR2 YFSETQ. Deletions cut 5 bases from V and 0 bases from J, with 12 bases between. CDR3 region: CASRMGRSSYNSPLHF. DNA for the CDR3: TGCGCCAGCAGAATGGGGCGTAGCTCCTATAATTCACCCCTCCACTTT. The full variable domain, in which reference TRBV5-1 and TRBJ1-6 provide the parts outside the CDR3, is KAGVTQTPRYLIKTRGQQVTLSCSPISGHRSVSWYQQTPGQGLQFLFEYFSETQRNKGNFPGRFSGRQFSNSRSEMNVSTLELGDSALYLCASRMGRSSYNSPLHFGNGTRLTVT.

The chain has TRBV28 and TRBJ1-3; 9 bases map to TRBD1. Germline lookup yields CDR1 MDHEN and CDR2 SYDVKM. CDR3 length: 19 amino acids. The trim removed 5 bases at V and 0 bases at J, leaving 14 bases unmatched. The CDR3 loop is CASSGWGQGLVSSGNTIYF. The CDR3, as DNA: TGTGCCAGCAGTGGATGGGGACAGGGTCTAGTTAGCTCTGGAAACACCATATATTTT.

This chain connects TRBV15 to TRBJ1-2; the D is unclear. The CDR3 is 12 residues long. From germline, CDR1 is LNHNV and CDR2 YYDKDF (reference sequence). V gave up 0 bases and J gave up 4 bases, with 3 bases separating them. DNA of the CDR3: TGTGCCACCAGCAGAGATAGCTATGGCTACACCTTC. Translating gives CATSRDSYGYTF.

The chain carries TRBV28 and TRBJ1-5; the match to TRBD1 covers 9 bases. Germline V gene sequence: CDR1 MDHEN, CDR2 SYDVKM. This CDR3 contains 20 residues. The trim removed 7 bases at V and 0 bases at J, leaving 19 bases unmatched. DNA of the CDR3: TGTGCCAGCATCTTTAGAAGGGACAGGGTAACGGGGTATAGCAATCAGCCCCAGCATTTT. Its protein is CASIFRRDRVTGYSNQPQHF.

The chain joins TRBV5-1 to TRBJ1-1; D remains unclear. V was cut by 4 bases and J by 3 bases, with 7 bases left in between. The CDR3 loop spans 12 amino acids. Per the germline V gene, CDR1 is SGHRS and CDR2 is YFSETQ. The CDR3 DNA reads TGCGCCAGCAGCATCATAGACACTGAAGCTTTCTTT. It yields the protein CASSIIDTEAFF.